This T cell receptor (beta chain) derives from a study of blood T cell repertoires in COVID-19. The repertoire was sequenced with immunoSEQ multiplex PCR; TCRdb's copy has only in-frame clones and lacks some. The table has about 150,000 clones, around nine tenths seen once; the top ten hold about 2.5%. The germline V and J ends were trimmed by 3 bases and 8 bases, with 28 bases remaining between them. Germline CDR1 and CDR2: KGHDR and SFDVKD. The CDR3 totals 19 residues. This clone was counted a single time. The rearrangement joins TRBV24-1 to TRBJ2-1; possible D gene TRBD2, 8 bases. The sequenced sample consisted of peripheral blood. This sequence was found in a human donor in a cohort sampled during active COVID-19. CDR3 sequence: CATSDKRGRITGGPDEQFF. In DNA, the CDR3 is TGTGCCACCAGTGATAAAAGGGGGCGTATAACGGGGGGGCCCGATGAGCAGTTCTTC.